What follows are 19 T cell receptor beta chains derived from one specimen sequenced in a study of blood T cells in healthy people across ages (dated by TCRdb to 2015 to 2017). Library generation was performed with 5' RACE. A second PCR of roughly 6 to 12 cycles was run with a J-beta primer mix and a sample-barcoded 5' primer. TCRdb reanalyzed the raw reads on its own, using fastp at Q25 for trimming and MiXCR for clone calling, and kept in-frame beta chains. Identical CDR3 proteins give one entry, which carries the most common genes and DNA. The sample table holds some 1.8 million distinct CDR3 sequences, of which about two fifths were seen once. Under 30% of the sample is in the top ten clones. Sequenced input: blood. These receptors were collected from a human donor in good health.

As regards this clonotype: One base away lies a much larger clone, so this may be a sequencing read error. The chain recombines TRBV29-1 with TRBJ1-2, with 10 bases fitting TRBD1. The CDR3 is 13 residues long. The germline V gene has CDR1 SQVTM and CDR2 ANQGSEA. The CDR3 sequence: CGVGDRGNYGYTF. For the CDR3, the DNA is TGCGGCGTTGGGGACAGGGGTAACTATGGCTACACCTTC.

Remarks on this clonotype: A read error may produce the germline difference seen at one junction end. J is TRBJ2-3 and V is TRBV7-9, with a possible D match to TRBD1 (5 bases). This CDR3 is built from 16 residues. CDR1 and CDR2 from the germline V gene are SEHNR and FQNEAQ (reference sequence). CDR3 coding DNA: TGTGCCAGCAGCCCCCCGCAAGGGGCCAGCACAGATACGCGGTATTTT. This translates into CASSPPQGASTDTRYF.

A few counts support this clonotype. The CDR3 sequence is CASSLPRGEQFF. Here the CDR3 DNA reads TGTGCCAGCAGTTTGCCCAGGGGAGAGCAGTTCTTC. The chain carries TRBV12-3 or TRBV12-4 and TRBJ2-1, with TRBD1 as a possible D gene (6 bases). The ends were cut back, 3 bases at V and 10 bases at J, with 10 bases in the middle. The CDR3 extends over 12 amino acids.

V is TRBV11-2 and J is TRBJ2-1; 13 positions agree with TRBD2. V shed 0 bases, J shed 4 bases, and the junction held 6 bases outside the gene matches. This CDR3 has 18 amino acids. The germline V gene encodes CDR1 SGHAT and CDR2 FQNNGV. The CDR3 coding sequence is TGTGCCAGCAGCTTAGATTGGGGACTAGCGGGGATGTACAATGAGCAGTTCTTC. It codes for CASSLDWGLAGMYNEQFF.

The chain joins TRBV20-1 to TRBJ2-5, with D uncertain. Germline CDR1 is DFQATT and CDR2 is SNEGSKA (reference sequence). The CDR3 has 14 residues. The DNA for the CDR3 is TGCAGCGCAAAGGGCCCCCGGGTGGGAGAGACCCAGTACTTC. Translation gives CSAKGPRVGETQYF.

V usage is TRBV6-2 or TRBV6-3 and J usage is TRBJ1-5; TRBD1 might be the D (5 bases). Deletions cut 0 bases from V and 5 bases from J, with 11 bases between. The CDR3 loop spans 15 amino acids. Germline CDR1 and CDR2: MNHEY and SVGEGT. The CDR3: CASSYSKRGDQPQHF. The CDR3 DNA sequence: TGTGCCAGCAGTTACTCGAAGCGGGGGGATCAGCCCCAGCATTTT.

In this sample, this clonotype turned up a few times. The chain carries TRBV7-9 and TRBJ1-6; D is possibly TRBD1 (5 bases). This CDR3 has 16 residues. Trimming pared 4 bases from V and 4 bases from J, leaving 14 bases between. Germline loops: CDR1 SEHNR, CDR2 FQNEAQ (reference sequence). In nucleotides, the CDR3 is TGTGCCAGCAGCTGGGGACCGCTTAGGTATAATTCACCCCTCCACTTT. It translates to CASSWGPLRYNSPLHF. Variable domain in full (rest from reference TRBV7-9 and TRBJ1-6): DTGVSQNPRHKITKRGQNVTFRCDPISEHNRLYWYRQTLGQGPEFLTYFQNEAQLEKSRLLSDRFSAERPKGSFSTLEIQRTEQGDSAMYLCASSWGPLRYNSPLHFGNGTRLTVT.

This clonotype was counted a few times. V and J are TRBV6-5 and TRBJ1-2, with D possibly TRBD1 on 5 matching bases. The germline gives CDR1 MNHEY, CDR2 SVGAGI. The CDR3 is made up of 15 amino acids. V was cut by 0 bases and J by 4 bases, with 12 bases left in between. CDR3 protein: CASSYSQGAAYGYTF. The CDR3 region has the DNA TGTGCCAGCAGTTACTCTCAGGGAGCGGCCTATGGCTACACCTTC.

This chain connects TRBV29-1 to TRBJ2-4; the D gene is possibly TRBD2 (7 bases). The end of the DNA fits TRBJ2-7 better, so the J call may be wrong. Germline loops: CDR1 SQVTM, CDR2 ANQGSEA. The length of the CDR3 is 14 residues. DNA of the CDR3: TGCAGCGTTGACGGGGGGCCTGTTGGATACGAGCAGTACTTC. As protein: CSVDGGPVGYEQYF.

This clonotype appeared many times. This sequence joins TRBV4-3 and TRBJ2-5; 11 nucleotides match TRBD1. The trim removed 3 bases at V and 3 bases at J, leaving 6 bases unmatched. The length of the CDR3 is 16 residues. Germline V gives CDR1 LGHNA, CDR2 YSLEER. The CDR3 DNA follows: TGCGCCAGCAGCCACAACTGGGGACAGGGGGAAGAGACCCAGTACTTC. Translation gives CASSHNWGQGEETQYF.

In nucleotides, the CDR3 is TGTGCCAGGACCTTCTGGAGCCCGGATGGGGGGGGTCCAACGGCAGATACGCAGTATTTT. Amino acids: CARTFWSPDGGGPTADTQYF. The chain has TRBV30 and TRBJ2-3; TRBD2 aligns across 7 bases. Germline values: CDR1 GTSNPN, CDR2 SVGIG (reference sequence). The length of the CDR3 is 20 residues. The V gene end was trimmed by 8 bases and the J gene end by 4 bases; junction bases not matched to a gene: 30.

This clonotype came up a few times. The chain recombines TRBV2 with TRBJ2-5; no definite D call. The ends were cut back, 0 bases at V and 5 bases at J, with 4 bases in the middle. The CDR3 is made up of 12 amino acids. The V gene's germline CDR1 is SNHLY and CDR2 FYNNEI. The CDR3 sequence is CASSEASETQYF. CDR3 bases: TGTGCCAGCAGTGAAGCGTCTGAGACCCAGTACTTC.

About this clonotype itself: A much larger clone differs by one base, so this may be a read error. CDR3 nucleotide sequence: TGTGCCAGCAGCGTCCGGACAGGCAAAAATGAGCAGTTCTTC. Protein sequence: CASSVRTGKNEQFF. The V and J genes are TRBV7-2 and TRBJ2-1, with 7 bases that match TRBD1. The junction had 8 bases not matched to a gene; V was cut back by 5 bases and J by 7 bases. Germline CDR1 and CDR2: SGHTA and FQGNSA. The length of the CDR3 is 14 residues.

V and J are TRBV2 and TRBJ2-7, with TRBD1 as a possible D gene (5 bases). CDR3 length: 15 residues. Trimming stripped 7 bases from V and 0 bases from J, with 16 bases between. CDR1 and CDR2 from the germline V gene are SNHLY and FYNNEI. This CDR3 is CASIYDSRYSYEQYF. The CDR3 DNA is TGTGCCAGCATTTACGACAGCCGTTACTCCTACGAGCAGTACTTC.

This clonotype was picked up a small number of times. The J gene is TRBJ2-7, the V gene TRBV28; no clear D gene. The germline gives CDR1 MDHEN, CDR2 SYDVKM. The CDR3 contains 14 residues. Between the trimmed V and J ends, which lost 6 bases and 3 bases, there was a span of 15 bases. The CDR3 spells CASSWSYDGYEQYF. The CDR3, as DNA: TGTGCCAGCAGCTGGTCCTACGACGGCTACGAGCAGTACTTC.

The CDR3 region is CASSTPQREQYF. CDR3 DNA sequence: TGTGCCAGCAGTACGCCTCAGAGGGAGCAGTACTTC. The rearrangement links TRBV28 to TRBJ2-5; TRBD2 is a possible D gene (5 bases). Trimming shortened V by 5 bases and J by 11 bases, and 15 bases separated the two germline ends. The CDR3 loop spans 12 amino acids. The germline gives CDR1 MDHEN, CDR2 SYDVKM.

CDR3 DNA: TGCGCCAGCAGCTACTGGACAGAATCAAACACTGAAGCTTTCTTT. This codes for CASSYWTESNTEAFF. The chain links TRBV4-3 to TRBJ1-1, with a weak D call TRBD1 (6 bases). The CDR3 has 15 residues. V gave up 5 bases and J gave up 2 bases, with 15 bases separating them. Germline V lookup: CDR1 LGHNA, CDR2 YSLEER.

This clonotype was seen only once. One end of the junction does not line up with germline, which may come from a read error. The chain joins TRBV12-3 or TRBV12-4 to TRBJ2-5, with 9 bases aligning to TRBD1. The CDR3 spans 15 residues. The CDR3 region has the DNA TGTGCCAGCAGTTGGAGGACAGGGGTGGGAGAGGCCCAGTACTTC. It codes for CASSWRTGVGEAQYF.

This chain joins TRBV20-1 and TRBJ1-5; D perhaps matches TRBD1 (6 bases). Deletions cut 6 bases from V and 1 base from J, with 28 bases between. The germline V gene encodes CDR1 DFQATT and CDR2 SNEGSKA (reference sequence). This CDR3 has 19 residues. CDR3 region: CSAPLDSDRTVLSNQPQHF. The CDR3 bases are TGCAGTGCCCCCCTTGACTCCGATCGGACAGTCCTAAGCAATCAGCCCCAGCATTTT.